The clone carrying this T cell receptor beta chain has more than one count but fewer than ten. This sample was included in a study of low-dose radiotherapy and immunotherapy resistance in tumors. About the study: Cohort 1 received 0.5 Gy per fraction every 2 weeks, totaling 6.5 Gy.

The CDR3 runs to 13 residues. Germline V CDR1 and CDR2: LGHNA, YSLEER. V shed 5 bases and J shed 0 bases, with 7 bases lying between them. First-strand cDNA used TRAV- and TRBV-specific primers, covering alpha and beta chains. The authors amplified TCRs for approximately 18 PCR cycles with a constant-region primer and a V-primer adapter. TCRdb redid the calling of the reads with MiXCR, one entry per CDR3 protein. The sample consists of 70,000 to 90,000 distinct CDR3 sequences, 18% of them appearing once. Time point in this sample: before trial treatment. Donors were treated with nivolumab, ipilimumab, aspirin, and low-dose cyclophosphamide and radiotherapy. Patients eligible had advanced solid tumors without tumor-infiltrating lymphocytes.

The V gene is TRBV4-3, the J gene TRBJ1-1; D is unclear. The sequences come from PBMCs, collected before treatment. This TCR was sampled from a male donor with prostate cancer. In DNA, the CDR3 is TGCGCCAGCAGCTTTCGACTGAACACTGAAGCTTTCTTT. This gives the protein CASSFRLNTEAFF.